The clone carrying this T cell receptor beta chain showed up just once. This specimen belongs to a study of T cells in Graves' hyperthyroidism and ophthalmopathy. Background on the study: Peripheral blood sampling occurred at initial diagnosis, before any treatment.

Looked up from germline, CDR1 is LNHDA and CDR2 is SQIVND (reference sequence). The CDR3 totals 14 residues. V was pared by 5 bases and J by 5 bases, with 8 bases of the junction left unmatched. Amplification of TCR beta CDR3 regions was performed using RNA transcripts as template. Primed by the HTBI set, a first-round RT-PCR was run on the TCR CDR3. MiXCR, run by TCRdb on the multiplex PCR reads, gives a single entry per CDR3 protein. The data show about 250,000 distinct CDR3 sequences, approximately 20% seen once. The specimen was blood. This chain links TRBV19 with TRBJ1-1, with 7 bases identical to TRBD1. The receptor was isolated from a man under 40 with Graves' ophthalmopathy. DNA for the CDR3: TGTGCCAGTAGTTCCCAAAGGGGGCGTACTGAAGCTTTCTTT. Protein: CASSSQRGRTEAFF.